The sequence of this T cell receptor (beta chain) was determined in a study of shared clonotypes between healthy human individuals. General study results and limits: Only blood samples were collected, and tissue repertoires likely differ.

With respect to this clone: Its antigen remains unknown.

Measured with immunoSEQ multiplex PCR; TCRdb has only the in-frame clones, and not every one. This repertoire shows millions of clones, just over 90% found once; its top ten account for about 0.13%. CDR3 length equals 15 residues. CDR1 and CDR2 (germline): MNHEY, SMNVEV (reference sequence). Trimming pared 7 bases from V and 7 bases from J, leaving 20 bases between. Sequencing was performed on naive CD4+ T cells sorted from blood. The subset denotes: CD45RA+ positively selected. The chain is built from TRBV27 and TRBJ2-1; a weak D match, TRBD2 (6 bases). The receptor comes from a man between 18 and 35 years old in good health. CDR3 residues: CASKPTSLGGNEQFF. The CDR3 coding sequence is TGTGCCAGCAAACCCACTAGCCTGGGAGGAAATGAGCAGTTCTTC.